The T cell receptor beta chain under discussion was sequenced for a study of shared clonotypes between healthy human individuals. Data came from immunoSEQ multiplex PCR; TCRdb stores just in-frame clones and leaves some out. Seen here are some 700,000 clones, about 92% observed once, and the top ten hold 34%. Trimming took 7 bases from V and 5 from J, leaving 23 bases between them. The germline gives CDR1 MRHNA, CDR2 SNTAGT. The CDR3 consists of 16 residues. V gene TRBV6-4 combines with J gene TRBJ2-5, with D possibly called TRBD1 or TRBD2 (5 bases each). Material for sequencing was memory CD8+ T cells from PBMCs. The subset denotes: CD45RO+ cells pooled with CCR7-negative TemRA cells. This TCR was sampled from a man younger than 35 in good health. Some clones in this sample may be carry-over from other donors' samples. In DNA form, the CDR3 reads TGTGCCAGCAACTCCCCGGGGCCGCATCACGTCGAGACCCAGTACTTC. Translation: CASNSPGPHHVETQYF.